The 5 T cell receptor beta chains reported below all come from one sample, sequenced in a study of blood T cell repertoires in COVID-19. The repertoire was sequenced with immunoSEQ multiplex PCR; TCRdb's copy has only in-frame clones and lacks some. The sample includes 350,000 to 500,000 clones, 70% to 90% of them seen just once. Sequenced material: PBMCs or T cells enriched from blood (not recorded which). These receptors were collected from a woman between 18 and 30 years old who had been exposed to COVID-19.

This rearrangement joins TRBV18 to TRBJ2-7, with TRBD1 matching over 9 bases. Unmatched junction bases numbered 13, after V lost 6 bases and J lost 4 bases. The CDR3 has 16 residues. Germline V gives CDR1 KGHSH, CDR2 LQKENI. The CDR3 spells CASSHQTGGGLYEQYF. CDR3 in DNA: TGTGCCAGCTCGCACCAAACAGGGGGCGGATTATACGAGCAGTACTTC.

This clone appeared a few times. The CDR3 is CASSFGGAEAFF. CDR3 in DNA: TGTGCCAGCAGCTTCGGGGGGGCTGAAGCTTTCTTT. V is TRBV7-9 and J is TRBJ1-1, with a weak D call TRBD1 (5 bases). From germline, CDR1 is SEHNR and CDR2 FQNEAQ (reference sequence). V was shortened by 3 bases and J by 6 bases, with 8 bases between the two germline ends. This CDR3 comprises 12 residues.

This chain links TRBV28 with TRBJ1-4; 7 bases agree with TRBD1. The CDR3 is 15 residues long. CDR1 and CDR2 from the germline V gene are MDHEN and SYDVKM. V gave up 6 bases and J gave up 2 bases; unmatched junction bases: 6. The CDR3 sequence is CASSLTGATNEKLFF. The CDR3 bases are TGTGCCAGCAGCCTAACAGGGGCGACTAATGAAAAACTGTTTTTT. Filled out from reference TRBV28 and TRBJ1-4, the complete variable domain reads DVKVTQSSRYLVKRTGEKVFLECVQDMDHENMFWYRQDPGLGLRLIYFSYDVKMKEKGDIPEGYSVSREKKERFSLILESASTNQTSMYLCASSLTGATNEKLFFGSGTQLSVL.

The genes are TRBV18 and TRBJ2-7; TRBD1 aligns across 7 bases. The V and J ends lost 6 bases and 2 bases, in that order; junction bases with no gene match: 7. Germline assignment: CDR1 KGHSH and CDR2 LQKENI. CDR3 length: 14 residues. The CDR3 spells CASSGTVETYEQYF. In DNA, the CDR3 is TGTGCCAGCTCGGGGACAGTCGAAACCTACGAGCAGTACTTC.

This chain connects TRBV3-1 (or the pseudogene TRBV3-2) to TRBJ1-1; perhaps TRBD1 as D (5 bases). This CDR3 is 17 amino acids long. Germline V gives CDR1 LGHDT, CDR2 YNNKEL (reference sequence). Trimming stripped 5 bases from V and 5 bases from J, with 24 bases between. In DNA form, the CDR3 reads TGTGCCAGCAGCTGTGGGGACTTCATAACGACCGTAACTGAAGCTTTCTTT. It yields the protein CASSCGDFITTVTEAFF.